These 32 T cell receptor beta chains share one sample of origin, sequenced in a study of cytomegalovirus exposure and HLA in healthy donors. The data were produced by immunoSEQ multiplex PCR, yet TCRdb's version contains in-frame clones alone and is incomplete. The sample yields 250,000 to 350,000 clones, around 87% seen once. Sequences were obtained from PBMCs. The receptors were sampled from a woman between 25 and 40 years old in good health and CMV-seropositive.

The chain employs TRBV9 and TRBJ1-4; D is perhaps TRBD1 (5 bases). The CDR3 loop spans 16 amino acids. Trimming pared 0 bases from V and 8 bases from J, leaving 17 bases between. From germline, CDR1 is SGDLS and CDR2 YYNGEE. CDR3 DNA sequence: TGTGCCAGCAGCGTAGGAGTGACAGAATCAGGGGAAAAACTGTTTTTT. Amino acids: CASSVGVTESGEKLFF.

This rearrangement joins TRBV5-4 to TRBJ2-7; TRBD2 matches 7 bases. This CDR3 is built from 14 residues. V lost 4 bases, J lost 6 bases, and 10 bases stayed unmatched. Germline CDR1 SGHNT, CDR2 YYREEE (reference sequence). The CDR3 DNA is TGTGCCAGCAGCCGGGACGGGACTATAACCGAGCAGTACTTC. It codes for CASSRDGTITEQYF. The whole variable domain, remainder taken from reference TRBV5-4 and TRBJ2-7, is ETGVTQSPTHLIKTRGQQVTLRCSSQSGHNTVSWYQQALGQGPQFIFQYYREEENGRGNFPPRFSGLQFPNYSSELNVNALELDDSALYLCASSRDGTITEQYFGPGTRLTVT.

J is TRBJ1-5 and V is TRBV27, with a possible D match to TRBD1 (6 bases). This CDR3 has 14 amino acids. V shed 2 bases and J shed 5 bases, with 10 bases lying between them. Germline-derived CDR1 and CDR2 are MNHEY and SMNVEV (reference sequence). CDR3 DNA sequence: TGTGCCAGCAGTTTAGGGGGCGAGGATCAGCCCCAGCATTTT. As protein: CASSLGGEDQPQHF.

This clone has just one count. In DNA, the CDR3 is TGCGCCAGCAGCCAAGGGACCAGGGGACCGAACACTGAAGCTTTCTTT. Translation: CASSQGTRGPNTEAFF. This chain links TRBV4-3 with TRBJ1-1, with D perhaps TRBD1 (6 bases). CDR1 LGHNA and CDR2 YSLEER come from the germline V gene. V was trimmed by 1 base and J by 1 base, leaving 13 bases between them. This CDR3 has 16 residues.

The CDR3 is CSVEGPDHPTGGKSFLNTEAFF. The CDR3 coding sequence is TGCAGCGTTGAAGGTCCCGATCATCCTACAGGGGGTAAATCTTTTCTAAACACTGAAGCTTTCTTT. The chain uses TRBV29-1 and TRBJ1-1; 8 nucleotides match TRBD1. The CDR3 is 22 amino acids. J was trimmed by 2 bases and V by 1 base; bases with no gene match: 27. The germline V gene encodes CDR1 SQVTM and CDR2 ANQGSEA. The variable domain in full, completed from reference TRBV29-1 and TRBJ1-1, reads SAVISQKPSRDICQRGTSLTIQCQVDSQVTMMFWYRQQPGQSLTLIATANQGSEATYESGFVIDKFPISRPNLTFSTLTVSNMSPEDSSIYLCSVEGPDHPTGGKSFLNTEAFFGQGTRLTVV.

This chain connects TRBV12-5 to TRBJ1-2; TRBD1 is a possible D gene (5 bases). CDR1 is LGHNT, CDR2 FRNRAP, per germline. The CDR3 is 16 amino acids. This CDR3 is CVRVGQGTGWDYGYTF. In DNA form, the CDR3 reads TGTGTTAGGGTTGGGCAGGGTACGGGTTGGGACTATGGCTACACCTTC.

The rearrangement joins TRBV11-3 to TRBJ2-2, with unresolved D. Germline V gives CDR1 SGHNT, CDR2 YENEEA. V was shortened by 8 bases and J by 6 bases, with 13 bases between the two germline ends. CDR3 length: 13 residues. The CDR3: CASRETGAGELFF. The CDR3 DNA reads TGTGCCAGCCGTGAGACCGGAGCCGGGGAGCTGTTTTTT.

This clone was detected only once. The chain uses TRBV30 and TRBJ2-2, with D maybe TRBD2 (6 bases). CDR1 and CDR2 from the germline V gene are GTSNPN and SVGIG (reference sequence). V lost 4 bases, J lost 7 bases, and 7 bases lay in between. This CDR3 contains 11 residues. The CDR3 DNA sequence: TGTGCCTGGAAGGGAGGCGGGGAGCTGTTTTTT. Translated: CAWKGGGELFF.

This chain links TRBV7-9 with TRBJ2-7, with 7 bases lining up with TRBD1. The CDR3 is 16 residues long. CDR1 is SEHNR, CDR2 FQNEAQ, per germline (reference sequence). V shed 0 bases, J shed 2 bases, and the junction held 7 bases outside the gene matches. CDR3 DNA sequence: TGTGCCAGCAGCTTAGCTACACAGGGGTGGGCCTACGAGCAGTACTTC. Amino acid sequence: CASSLATQGWAYEQYF.

This sequence joins TRBV6-5 and TRBJ2-7, with D maybe TRBD2 (7 bases). The ends were cut back, 11 bases at V and 3 bases at J, with 11 bases in the middle. Germline CDR1 MNHEY, CDR2 SVGAGI. The CDR3 sequence is 11 residues long. For the CDR3, the DNA is TGTGCCGGGGAGGGGGGCTACGAGCAGTACTTC. Translation gives CAGEGGYEQYF.

The J gene is TRBJ1-2, the V gene TRBV4-2, with a possible D match to TRBD1 (5 bases). The CDR3 totals 16 residues. CDR1 LGHNA and CDR2 YNFKEQ come from the germline V gene. V was trimmed by 0 bases and J by 0 bases, leaving 11 bases between them. CDR3 in DNA: TGTGCCAGCAGCCAAGATATGCGGGGGGCTAACTATGGCTACACCTTC. Protein sequence: CASSQDMRGANYGYTF.

The chain links TRBV6-6 to TRBJ1-2, with TRBD1 identical over 7 bases. The CDR3 spans 14 residues. V lost 6 bases, J lost 5 bases, and 9 bases stayed unmatched. Germline V gene data show CDR1 as MNHNY and CDR2 as SVGAGI (reference sequence). Here the CDR3 DNA reads TGTGCCAGCAGCCCTTTAGACAGGGATTATGGCTACACCTTC. Its protein is CASSPLDRDYGYTF.

This sequence joins TRBV13 and TRBJ2-1; perhaps TRBD2 as D (5 bases). Trimming cost V 6 bases and J 1 base, with 16 bases left between them. Germline values: CDR1 PRHDT, CDR2 FYEKMQ (reference sequence). This CDR3 has 16 amino acids. CDR3 sequence: CASRTVREWSYNEQFF. CDR3 bases: TGTGCCAGCAGGACGGTCCGGGAATGGTCCTACAATGAGCAGTTCTTC.

The genes are TRBV6-5 and TRBJ1-2, with 10 bases fitting TRBD1. Germline CDR1 reads MNHEY; CDR2 reads SVGAGI. The J segment lost 6 bases and the V segment lost 4 bases, leaving 8 bases of the junction unmatched. The CDR3 is 15 amino acids. The CDR3 here is CASSSWDRGTDGYTF. As DNA, the CDR3 is TGTGCCAGCAGTTCTTGGGACAGGGGAACGGATGGCTACACCTTC.

The chain joins TRBV29-1 to TRBJ1-5; D perhaps matches TRBD1 (6 bases). Germline V gene sequence: CDR1 SQVTM, CDR2 ANQGSEA. Trimming took off 6 bases at V and 0 bases at J, with 9 bases between the two ends. CDR3 length: 13 amino acids. The CDR3 reads CSVGGSSNQPQHF. CDR3 nucleotide sequence: TGCAGCGTGGGGGGCAGTAGCAATCAGCCCCAGCATTTT.

The V and J genes are TRBV7-3 and TRBJ2-3, with no clear D. The CDR3 extends over 13 amino acids. Trimming removed 4 bases at V and 8 bases at J, with 13 bases between. Germline V gene lookup returns CDR1 SGHTA and CDR2 FQGTGA. In DNA, the CDR3 is TGTGCCAGCAGCTCGCACCCCCGTGGTACGCAGTATTTT. Translating it yields CASSSHPRGTQYF.

The DNA of the CDR3 is TGTGCCAGCAGTTTCGGGGGTCGCAATCAGCCCCAGCATTTT. It translates to CASSFGGRNQPQHF. The chain employs TRBV27 and TRBJ1-5; TRBD1 is a possible D gene (5 bases). The ends were cut back, 3 bases at V and 2 bases at J, with 8 bases in the middle. Germline V gene lookup returns CDR1 MNHEY and CDR2 SMNVEV (reference sequence). The CDR3 extends over 14 amino acids.

This clone was detected a few times. The gene calls are TRBV6-5 and TRBJ1-1; D may be TRBD1 (5 bases). The CDR3 runs to 15 residues. CDR1 is MNHEY, CDR2 SVGAGI, per germline. Trimming shortened V by 2 bases and J by 1 base, and 11 bases separated the two germline ends. CDR3: CASSYKRRGNTEAFF. The CDR3 bases are TGTGCCAGCAGTTACAAACGAAGGGGGAACACTGAAGCTTTCTTT.

The genes are TRBV7-3 and TRBJ2-7; the match to TRBD2 covers 11 bases. Looked up from germline, CDR1 is SGHTA and CDR2 is FQGTGA. This CDR3 has 15 residues. V lost 5 bases to trimming and J lost 3 bases; unmatched junction nucleotides: 6. The CDR3 nucleotides are TGTGCCAGCAGCCCGCTAGCGGGGGGTTTCTACGAGCAGTACTTC. Translated, it gives CASSPLAGGFYEQYF.

The V call is TRBV7-8, the J call TRBJ2-5; 7 bases line up with TRBD1. Germline CDR1 is SGHVS and CDR2 is FQNEAQ. The V gene end was trimmed by 5 bases and the J gene end by 5 bases; junction bases not matched to a gene: 11. This CDR3 is built from 15 residues. As DNA, the CDR3 is TGTGCCAGCAGCAGAGGCCGGGCCAGGGGGGAGACCCAGTACTTC. Translated: CASSRGRARGETQYF. The whole variable domain, filled in from reference TRBV7-8 and TRBJ2-5, reads GAGVSQSPRYKVAKRGQDVALRCDPISGHVSLFWYQQALGQGPEFLTYFQNEAQLDKSGLPSDRFFAERPEGSVSTLKIQRTQQEDSAVYLCASSRGRARGETQYFGPGTRLLVL.

The V call is TRBV29-1, the J call TRBJ2-4, with a possible D match to TRBD1 (5 bases). Trimming took 3 bases from V and 6 from J, leaving 21 bases between them. In germline, CDR1 is SQVTM, CDR2 ANQGSEA. This CDR3 spans 16 amino acids. The CDR3 coding sequence is TGCAGCGTTGATTATCTCGTCGGAGACAGCCCAAACATTCAGTACTTC. It encodes CSVDYLVGDSPNIQYF.

The rearrangement links TRBV27 to TRBJ2-7, with D unclear. V was trimmed by 3 bases and J by 4 bases, leaving 10 bases between them. This CDR3 has 13 residues. CDR1 is MNHEY, CDR2 SMNVEV, per germline (reference sequence). The CDR3 spells CASSFPGTYEQYF. As DNA, the CDR3 is TGTGCCAGCAGTTTCCCAGGAACTTACGAGCAGTACTTC.

This chain uses TRBV6-5 with TRBJ2-2, with a possible D match to TRBD1 (5 bases). The CDR3 covers 13 residues. V was shortened by 8 bases and J by 0 bases, with 7 bases between the two germline ends. Germline V lookup: CDR1 MNHEY, CDR2 SVGAGI. The CDR3 region is CASAGPNTGELFF. DNA for the CDR3: TGTGCCAGCGCAGGGCCGAACACCGGGGAGCTGTTTTTT.

The rearrangement links TRBV7-2 to TRBJ2-1; TRBD2 matches at 9 bases. Trimming took 3 bases from V and 4 from J; bases not matched to a gene: 10. Germline CDR1 is SGHTA and CDR2 is FQGNSA. The CDR3 runs to 17 residues. The CDR3 protein is CASSFRRLAGNYNEQFF. The DNA of the CDR3 is TGTGCCAGCAGCTTTAGGAGGCTAGCGGGAAATTACAATGAGCAGTTCTTC.

The genes are TRBV7-6 and TRBJ2-3, with 7 nucleotides matching TRBD2. The CDR3 covers 18 residues. V lost 4 bases to trimming and J lost 0 bases; unmatched junction nucleotides: 13. The V gene's germline CDR1 is SGHVS and CDR2 FNYEAQ. The CDR3 coding sequence is TGTGCCAGCAGCTCTTTCCTAGAGCGGGAAGCTAGCACAGATACGCAGTATTTT. Protein product: CASSSFLEREASTDTQYF.

This sequence joins TRBV15 and TRBJ2-7, with 9 nucleotides matching TRBD2. V lost 2 bases, J lost 4 bases, and 3 bases stayed unmatched. This CDR3 contains 14 residues. Germline CDR1 and CDR2: LNHNV and YYDKDF (reference sequence). CDR3 nucleotide sequence: TGTGCCACCAGCAGATTAGCGGGAGAGTACGAGCAGTACTTC. Its protein is CATSRLAGEYEQYF.

The chain recombines TRBV27 with TRBJ2-1, with 7 nucleotides matching TRBD2. This CDR3 has 18 amino acids. Germline V CDR1 and CDR2: MNHEY, SMNVEV (reference sequence). The J segment lost 3 bases and the V segment lost 3 bases, leaving 14 bases of the junction unmatched. The CDR3 sequence is CASSFPHSGSIDYNEQFF. CDR3 DNA: TGTGCCAGCAGTTTTCCTCATAGCGGGTCGATTGACTACAATGAGCAGTTCTTC.

The chain is built from TRBV14 and TRBJ1-2; TRBD1 is a possible D gene (5 bases). The length of the CDR3 is 19 residues. Trimming shortened V by 0 bases and J by 0 bases, and 20 bases separated the two germline ends. Per germline, CDR1 SGHDN and CDR2 FVKESK. The chain's CDR3 is CASSQDVAGQWGANYGYTF. The CDR3, as DNA: TGTGCCAGCAGCCAAGATGTAGCAGGACAATGGGGCGCTAACTATGGCTACACCTTC. Supplemented by reference TRBV14 and TRBJ1-2, the full variable domain reads EAGVTQFPSHSVIEKGQTVTLRCDPISGHDNLYWYRRVMGKEIKFLLHFVKESKQDESGMPNNRFLAERTGGTYSTLKVQPAELEDSGVYFCASSQDVAGQWGANYGYTFGSGTRLTVV.

V is TRBV10-3 and J is TRBJ2-7; D is ambiguous. The CDR3 is 13 amino acids. V lost 3 bases and J 2 bases, leaving 8 bases between the germline ends. CDR1 and CDR2 (germline): ENHRY, SYGVKD. In DNA form, the CDR3 reads TGTGCCATCAGTGAAATGGGAACCTACGAGCAGTACTTC. It encodes CAISEMGTYEQYF.

This rearrangement joins TRBV2 to TRBJ1-5, with D uncertain. The V end lost 7 bases, the J end lost 1 base, and 11 bases lay between the germline ends. This CDR3 has 14 residues. From germline, CDR1 is SNHLY and CDR2 FYNNEI. The CDR3 DNA follows: TGTGCCAGCAAAGGAGACGGAAGCAATCAGCCCCAGCATTTT. It yields the protein CASKGDGSNQPQHF.

The gene calls are TRBV7-8 and TRBJ2-2, with D perhaps TRBD2 (6 bases). The CDR3 is made up of 20 amino acids. V was cut by 7 bases and J by 0 bases, with 27 bases left in between. Germline lookup yields CDR1 SGHVS and CDR2 FQNEAQ. The CDR3 loop is CASTSRPRGLPLTNTGELFF. The CDR3 DNA reads TGTGCCAGCACCTCGCGCCCCCGGGGACTTCCCTTAACGAACACCGGGGAGCTGTTTTTT.

The chain employs TRBV27 and TRBJ2-5; 8 nucleotides align to TRBD1. V gave up 2 bases and J gave up 4 bases; unmatched junction bases: 6. This CDR3 has 15 amino acids. The germline V gene has CDR1 MNHEY and CDR2 SMNVEV (reference sequence). The CDR3 reads CASSLVQGDVETQYF. The CDR3 region has the DNA TGTGCCAGCAGTTTAGTACAGGGGGATGTAGAGACCCAGTACTTC.